This T cell receptor beta chain was identified during a study of a mutant IDH1 vaccine in newly diagnosed glioma. Some clones are missing from TCRdb's copy, which holds only in-frame ones; the method was immunoSEQ multiplex PCR. Here the sample spans some 63,000 clones, about 73% being singletons. Noted time point: week 35, safety follow-up. The investigators gave 300 ug of mutant IDH1 20-mer peptide in each vaccine dose, together with topical imiquimod. The donors had new WHO grade 3 or 4 astrocytomas; these were IDH1-mutant and ATRX-lost. The CDR3 extends over 15 amino acids. Trimming took off 5 bases at V and 11 bases at J, with 22 bases between the two ends. In germline, CDR1 is SNHLY, CDR2 FYNNEI. This clone has just a few counts. Its antigen is still unknown.

The specimen comprised PBMCs, sampled from a glioma patient whose treatment included an IDH1 peptide vaccine. The rearrangement uses TRBV2 and TRBJ1-5; weak D call: TRBD1 (6 bases). The TCR was taken from a man in his fifties with glioma. Written as DNA, the CDR3 is TGTGCCAGCAGTCAACGGGACACCCCGGGGAGTACCCAGCATTTT. Encoded protein: CASSQRDTPGSTQHF.